This TCR beta chain derives from a study of shared clonotypes between healthy human individuals. The study, taken as a whole, reports: Collection of samples was limited to blood; tissue repertoires likely differ. Non-shared clonotypes showed lower generation probabilities than clonotypes common to all four donors.

With respect to this clone: Its antigen is currently unknown.

Germline lookup yields CDR1 SGHVS and CDR2 FQNEAQ. Trimming removed 5 bases from V and 0 bases from J; junction bases left unmatched: 7. The CDR3 contains 17 residues. TCRdb's table, derived via immunoSEQ multiplex PCR, lists solely in-frame clones and lacks some. The sample records fewer than 100,000 clones, under 80% being singletons. Sequences were obtained from memory CD8+ T cells sorted from blood. Documented subset: CD45RO+ cells pooled with CCR7-negative TemRA cells. The chain recombines TRBV7-8 with TRBJ2-7, with 13 nucleotides matching TRBD2. This sequence originates from a man aged 25 to 40 in good health. In DNA form, the CDR3 reads TGTGCCAGCAGCCCGGGACTAGCGGGGTTAAGCTCCTACGAGCAGTACTTC. Amino acids: CASSPGLAGLSSYEQYF.